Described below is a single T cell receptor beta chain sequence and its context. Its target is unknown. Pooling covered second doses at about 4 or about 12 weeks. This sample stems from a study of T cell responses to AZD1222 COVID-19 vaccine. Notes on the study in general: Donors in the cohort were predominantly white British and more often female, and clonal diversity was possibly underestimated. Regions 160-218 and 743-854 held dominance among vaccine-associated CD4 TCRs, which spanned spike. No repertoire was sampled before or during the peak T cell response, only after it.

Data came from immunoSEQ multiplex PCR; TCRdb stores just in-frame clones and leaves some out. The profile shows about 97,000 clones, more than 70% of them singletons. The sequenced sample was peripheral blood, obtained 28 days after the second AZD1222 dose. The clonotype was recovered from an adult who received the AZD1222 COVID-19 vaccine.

As DNA, the CDR3 is TGTGCCATCAGTGAGTCCCAGGAGGCAGATACGCAGTATTTT. Translating gives CAISESQEADTQYF. The rearrangement joins TRBV10-3 to TRBJ2-3; a possible D gene is TRBD2 (5 bases). Trimming shortened V by 0 bases and J by 4 bases, and 8 bases separated the two germline ends. The CDR3 loop spans 14 amino acids. Germline CDR1 ENHRY, CDR2 SYGVKD.